One sample yielded the 10 T cell receptor beta chains listed below, sequenced in a study of blood T cell repertoires in COVID-19. Here immunoSEQ multiplex PCR was the method, and the copy in TCRdb shows in-frame clones only, minus some. The sample includes around 200,000 clones, approximately 85% of them seen just once. Sequencing was carried out using peripheral blood. The receptors come from an elderly woman with acute or convalescent COVID-19.

A single count supports this clone. V gene TRBV18 combines with J gene TRBJ2-4, with TRBD1 matching 11 bases. Germline trimming cut 3 bases from V and 1 base from J; bases unmatched to any gene: 14. CDR1 and CDR2 from the germline V gene are KGHSH and LQKENI. This CDR3 is built from 20 residues. CDR3 DNA: TGTGCCAGCTCACCGGCCCCGTGGACAGGGGGCGCGGGGGCCAAAAACATTCAGTACTTC. Encoded protein: CASSPAPWTGGAGAKNIQYF.

This sequence joins TRBV5-6 and TRBJ1-4, with a possible D match to TRBD1 (5 bases). The CDR3 runs to 16 residues. V was clipped by 1 base and J by 2 bases, with 12 bases between them. Germline assignment: CDR1 SGHDT and CDR2 YYEEEE. The CDR3: CASSLIRDRTNEKLFF. The CDR3, as DNA: TGTGCCAGCAGCTTGATCAGGGATAGGACTAATGAAAAACTGTTTTTT.

This clone was seen only a few times. CDR3 protein: CASSNLAGGPSDEQFF. The CDR3 DNA reads TGTGCCAGCAGCAACCTAGCGGGAGGGCCGTCAGATGAGCAGTTCTTC. The chain carries TRBV9 and TRBJ2-1; 12 bases align to TRBD2. Germline V lookup: CDR1 SGDLS, CDR2 YYNGEE. This CDR3 has 16 residues. The ends lost 4 bases at V and 8 bases at J; junction bases unmatched: 10. The whole variable domain, remainder taken from reference TRBV9 and TRBJ2-1, is DSGVTQTPKHLITATGQRVTLRCSPRSGDLSVYWYQQSLDQGLQFLIQYYNGEERAKGNILERFSAQQFPDLHSELNLSSLELGDSALYFCASSNLAGGPSDEQFFGPGTRLTVL.

The CDR3 DNA follows: TGTGCCAGCAGCCTCCACTTAGAGGCCGCAATGAACACTGAAGCTTTCTTT. Protein sequence: CASSLHLEAAMNTEAFF. The gene calls are TRBV14 and TRBJ1-1; D is unresolved. The CDR3 spans 17 residues. Trimming removed 4 bases at V and 0 bases at J, with 18 bases between. The germline gives CDR1 SGHDN, CDR2 FVKESK.

This chain joins TRBV20-1 and TRBJ1-1; D is perhaps TRBD1 (6 bases). CDR1 and CDR2 (germline): DFQATT, SNEGSKA (reference sequence). V gave up 3 bases and J gave up 4 bases, with 12 bases separating them. There are 13 residues in the CDR3. As DNA, the CDR3 is TGCAGTGCTAGTAGGGGGACCGCCACTGAAGCTTTCTTT. Protein: CSASRGTATEAFF.

This clone was recorded a few times. This chain joins TRBV5-1 and TRBJ2-1; 7 bases fit TRBD2. After removal of 5 bases from V and 5 bases from J, the junction contained 7 bases not matched to a gene. The CDR3 is 14 amino acids. Germline V gene lookup returns CDR1 SGHRS and CDR2 YFSETQ. The CDR3 here is CASRVGTTNNEQFF. CDR3 in DNA: TGCGCCAGCAGGGTCGGGACTACAAACAATGAGCAGTTCTTC. The full variable domain, in which reference TRBV5-1 and TRBJ2-1 provide the parts outside the CDR3, is KAGVTQTPRYLIKTRGQQVTLSCSPISGHRSVSWYQQTPGQGLQFLFEYFSETQRNKGNFPGRFSGRQFSNSRSEMNVSTLELGDSALYLCASRVGTTNNEQFFGPGTRLTVL.

About this clone: The sample carries other DNA sequences with the same CDR3. This chain links TRBV5-1 with TRBJ2-5, with a tentative D call TRBD1 (6 bases). Germline V gene data show CDR1 as SGHRS and CDR2 as YFSETQ. This CDR3 spans 14 amino acids. V shed 4 bases and J shed 1 base, with 11 bases lying between them. In DNA form, the CDR3 reads TGCGCCAGCAGCCGCCGACAGGTCCAAGAGACCCAGTACTTC. As protein: CASSRRQVQETQYF.

The V call is TRBV6-1, the J call TRBJ2-7, with 7 positions matching TRBD1. Trimming removed 2 bases from V and 2 bases from J; junction bases left unmatched: 9. Germline loops: CDR1 MNHNS, CDR2 SASEGT. The CDR3 consists of 16 residues. The CDR3 nucleotides are TGTGCCAGCAGTGAATTTCTTGGGACAGCCACCTACGAGCAGTACTTC. Its protein is CASSEFLGTATYEQYF.

V and J are TRBV7-2 and TRBJ1-1, with 7 nucleotides matching TRBD1. The CDR3 covers 13 residues. The J segment lost 0 bases and the V segment lost 7 bases, leaving 2 bases of the junction unmatched. The germline V gene has CDR1 SGHTA and CDR2 FQGNSA. The CDR3 DNA reads TGTGCCAGCACGGGACAGTTGAACACTGAAGCTTTCTTT. Amino acids: CASTGQLNTEAFF.

The chain links TRBV24-1 to TRBJ1-1, with D perhaps matching TRBD1 (6 bases). The CDR3 has 14 residues. CDR1 is KGHDR, CDR2 SFDVKD, per germline. V was shortened by 7 bases and J by 0 bases, with 11 bases between the two germline ends. CDR3 residues: CATRQGGVNTEAFF. CDR3 in DNA: TGTGCCACCAGACAGGGTGGGGTGAACACTGAAGCTTTCTTT.